One sample yielded the 24 T cell receptor beta chains listed below, sequenced in a study of T cell repertoires in cytomegalovirus infection. Their antigen targets remain unknown. Each CDR3 protein is one row after TCRdb ran MiXCR on the reads. Found here are 300,000 to 400,000 distinct CDR3 sequences, about 28% of them singletons; the top ten hold 15% to 25%. The specimen comprised cultured PBMCs, sampled from culture after CMV antigen stimulation. Receptors originate from a human donor in good health (CMV status not recorded). Some clones in this sample may be carry-over from other donors' samples.

The chain links TRBV7-8 to TRBJ1-1; D gene ambiguous. V lost 9 bases and J lost 1, with 9 bases in between. The germline V gene has CDR1 SGHVS and CDR2 FQNEAQ. CDR3 length: 12 amino acids. The CDR3 loop reads CASQMKNTEAFF. Written as DNA, the CDR3 is TGTGCCAGTCAGATGAAGAACACTGAAGCTTTCTTT.

The chain links TRBV7-1 to TRBJ1-1; no clear D gene. TRBV7-1 is placed among ORFs of uncertain function. Trimming left V 10 bases short and J 4 bases short, with 34 bases between. This CDR3 comprises 19 residues. CDR3 coding DNA: TGTGCCACCCCGTCAAATGGGTTGAACGGACGTTCTGGAGCCACTGAAGCTTTCTTT. Protein: CATPSNGLNGRSGATEAFF.

Ten or more counts support this clonotype. The gene calls are TRBV6-1 and TRBJ2-1; TRBD2 matches at 9 bases. The V and J ends lost 7 bases and 8 bases, in that order; junction bases with no gene match: 6. Germline-derived CDR1 and CDR2 are MNHNS and SASEGT. The CDR3 covers 13 residues. Here the CDR3 reads CASKAGGLHEQFF. DNA of the CDR3: TGTGCCAGCAAAGCGGGGGGCCTCCATGAGCAGTTCTTC.

This rearrangement joins TRBV27 to TRBJ2-1; a weak D match, TRBD1 (6 bases). CDR3 length: 14 residues. Germline V gene data show CDR1 as MNHEY and CDR2 as SMNVEV (reference sequence). The V end lost 0 bases, the J end lost 3 bases, and 6 bases lay between the germline ends. CDR3 sequence: CASSLSRGYNEQFF. In DNA form, the CDR3 reads TGTGCCAGCAGTTTATCCAGGGGCTACAATGAGCAGTTCTTC.

This clonotype was detected only once. This chain connects TRBV10-3 to TRBJ1-2, with D unresolved. The V end was cut by 2 bases, the J end by 1 base, with 8 bases between. The CDR3 length is 14 residues. In germline, CDR1 is ENHRY, CDR2 SYGVKD. The CDR3, as DNA: TGTGCCATCAGTGAGACTGACGGTAACTATGGCTACACCTTC. This gives the protein CAISETDGNYGYTF.

The V and J genes are TRBV12-3 or TRBV12-4 and TRBJ2-2, with unresolved D. The CDR3 length is 13 residues. Between the trimmed V and J ends, which lost 2 bases and 6 bases, there was a span of 7 bases. In nucleotides, the CDR3 is TGTGCCAGCAGTTTACAACACGCCGGGGAGCTGTTTTTT. Translated, it gives CASSLQHAGELFF.

Ten or more counts support this clonotype. This chain joins TRBV6-1 and TRBJ1-4; 10 nucleotides line up with TRBD1. V dropped 6 bases and J dropped 6; count of bases not matched to a gene: 4. The CDR3 length is 14 residues. Germline values: CDR1 MNHNS, CDR2 SASEGT. This CDR3 is CASRLDRGDEKLFF. CDR3 coding DNA: TGTGCCAGCAGGCTGGACAGGGGGGATGAAAAACTGTTTTTT.

This clonotype was counted a few times. The chain uses TRBV7-6 and TRBJ1-1, with 7 bases that match TRBD1. This CDR3 is built from 15 residues. V gave up 4 bases and J gave up 1 base; unmatched junction bases: 6. CDR1 SGHVS and CDR2 FNYEAQ come from the germline V gene. CDR3 protein: CASSWETGANTEAFF. The CDR3 coding sequence is TGTGCCAGCAGCTGGGAAACAGGGGCGAACACTGAAGCTTTCTTT.

This clonotype was seen a handful of times. DNA for the CDR3: TGTGCTAGTGGTTTGGTGGTGACAGGCATGAACACTGAAGCTTTCTTT. Amino acid sequence: CASGLVVTGMNTEAFF. The rearrangement joins TRBV12-5 to TRBJ1-1; D is perhaps TRBD1 (6 bases). The CDR3 totals 16 residues. V lost 0 bases and J 0 bases, leaving 11 bases between the germline ends. Germline V gene lookup returns CDR1 LGHNT and CDR2 FRNRAP. The whole variable domain, filled in from reference TRBV12-5 and TRBJ1-1, reads DARVTQTPRHKVTEMGQEVTMRCQPILGHNTVFWYRQTMMQGLELLAYFRNRAPLDDSGMPKDRFSAEMPDATLATLKIQPSEPRDSAVYFCASGLVVTGMNTEAFFGQGTRLTVV.

This clonotype showed up just a few times. The chain combines TRBV6-5 with TRBJ2-2; the match to TRBD2 covers 9 bases. V dropped 0 bases and J dropped 5; count of bases not matched to a gene: 10. The CDR3 has 18 residues. Germline-derived CDR1 and CDR2 are MNHEY and SVGAGI. The CDR3 sequence is CASSYSILSGGPTGELFF. CDR3 in DNA: TGTGCCAGCAGTTACTCGATATTGAGCGGGGGGCCTACCGGGGAGCTGTTTTTT.

The CDR3 is CSVEAGGGYEQYF. Written as DNA, the CDR3 is TGCAGCGTGGAGGCAGGGGGCGGGTACGAGCAGTACTTC. The chain recombines TRBV29-1 with TRBJ2-7; 8 nucleotides agree with TRBD1. V dropped 6 bases and J dropped 4; count of bases not matched to a gene: 8. Germline V CDR1 and CDR2: SQVTM, ANQGSEA. The length of the CDR3 is 13 residues.

The CDR3 nucleotides are TGTGCCAGCAGCTTAGACGGACAGGCGCGGTACTTC. Translating gives CASSLDGQARYF. The V gene is TRBV11-2, the J gene TRBJ2-7, with 7 bases lining up with TRBD1. This CDR3 is built from 12 residues. Trimming at V came to 0 bases and at J to 12 bases, leaving 5 bases not matched to a gene. From germline, CDR1 is SGHAT and CDR2 FQNNGV.

V gene TRBV11-2 combines with J gene TRBJ2-1; D remains ambiguous. Germline V gene sequence: CDR1 SGHAT, CDR2 FQNNGV. This CDR3 comprises 16 residues. Trimming shortened V by 0 bases and J by 2 bases, and 11 bases separated the two germline ends. This CDR3 reads CASSLETRPAYNEQFF. In nucleotides, the CDR3 is TGTGCCAGCAGCTTAGAGACCCGTCCCGCCTACAATGAGCAGTTCTTC. Full variable domain (remainder filled in from reference TRBV11-2 and TRBJ2-1): EAGVAQSPRYKIIEKRQSVAFWCNPISGHATLYWYQQILGQGPKLLIQFQNNGVVDDSQLPKDRFSAERLKGVDSTLKIQPAKLEDSAVYLCASSLETRPAYNEQFFGPGTRLTVL.

This chain links TRBV5-1 with TRBJ1-1; D call uncertain. Germline lookup yields CDR1 SGHRS and CDR2 YFSETQ. This CDR3 spans 14 amino acids. Trimming cost V 0 bases and J 7 bases, with 13 bases left between them. The CDR3 protein is CASSLGGAVGEAFF. The CDR3 nucleotides are TGCGCCAGCAGCTTGGGGGGAGCAGTGGGTGAAGCTTTCTTT.

The sample holds a few counts of this clonotype. This chain connects TRBV19 to TRBJ2-1, with 8 bases that match TRBD1. Germline lookup yields CDR1 LNHDA and CDR2 SQIVND (reference sequence). The V segment lost 4 bases and the J segment 1 base; nucleotides outside the gene matches: 6. The CDR3 loop spans 16 amino acids. CDR3 in amino acids: CASSRVGTGSYNEQFF. The CDR3 region has the DNA TGTGCCAGTAGTAGGGTAGGGACAGGTTCCTACAATGAGCAGTTCTTC.

The CDR3 DNA follows: TGTGCCATCAGGGCCAGACAGGAGACCTACAATGAGCAGTTCTTC. It specifies CAIRARQETYNEQFF. The chain has TRBV10-3 and TRBJ2-1; possibly TRBD1 for D (6 bases). CDR1 is ENHRY, CDR2 SYGVKD, per germline. The CDR3 loop spans 15 amino acids. With 6 bases removed from V and 2 bases from J, the gap between germline ends came to 14 bases.

This clonotype came up a few times. The chain couples TRBV7-8 to TRBJ2-7, with 7 bases identical to TRBD1. In germline, CDR1 is SGHVS, CDR2 FQNEAQ. The junction had 10 bases not matched to a gene; V was cut back by 5 bases and J by 3 bases. The CDR3 spans 15 residues. The CDR3 is CASSLQTGHYYEQYF. CDR3 DNA sequence: TGTGCCAGCAGCCTCCAGACAGGGCATTACTACGAGCAGTACTTC.

This clonotype was detected many times. The V and J genes are TRBV5-6 and TRBJ1-1, with no clear D. The CDR3 spans 15 residues. Germline-derived CDR1 and CDR2 are SGHDT and YYEEEE. The V end lost 1 base, the J end lost 0 bases, and 10 bases lay between the germline ends. CDR3 residues: CASSLLGVMNTEAFF. The DNA of the CDR3 is TGTGCCAGCAGCTTGCTCGGAGTAATGAACACTGAAGCTTTCTTT. The full variable domain, with the rest looked up from reference TRBV5-6 and TRBJ1-1, is DAGVTQSPTHLIKTRGQQVTLRCSPKSGHDTVSWYQQALGQGPQFIFQYYEEEERQRGNFPDRFSGHQFPNYSSELNVNALLLGDSALYLCASSLLGVMNTEAFFGQGTRLTVV.

In this sample, this clonotype turned up once. The chain joins TRBV18 to TRBJ1-1; tentative D call: TRBD1 (6 bases). The V end lost 3 bases, the J end lost 1 base, and 15 bases lay between the germline ends. There are 16 residues in the CDR3. CDR1 is KGHSH and CDR2 is LQKENI in the germline V gene. The CDR3 loop reads CASSPPRDIPNTEAFF. For the CDR3, the DNA is TGTGCCAGCTCACCCCCCCGGGACATACCGAACACTGAAGCTTTCTTT.

The sample holds a few counts of this clonotype. The V call is TRBV20-1, the J call TRBJ1-5; 8 bases fit TRBD1. J lost 2 bases, V lost 6 bases, and 6 bases had no gene match. The length of the CDR3 is 14 residues. Germline loops: CDR1 DFQATT, CDR2 SNEGSKA (reference sequence). Here the CDR3 reads CSAGGTGRNQPQHF. For the CDR3, the DNA is TGCAGTGCAGGTGGGACAGGCCGCAATCAGCCCCAGCATTTT.

The V call is TRBV5-1, the J call TRBJ2-7; TRBD1 is a possible D gene (5 bases). The germline V gene encodes CDR1 SGHRS and CDR2 YFSETQ. This CDR3 is built from 14 residues. The germline V and J ends were trimmed by 5 bases and 2 bases, with 14 bases remaining between them. CDR3 nucleotide sequence: TGCGCCAGCAGTTGGGATCCAGGGACCTACGAGCAGTACTTC. Amino acids: CASSWDPGTYEQYF.

This clonotype was found a few times. The chain combines TRBV6-1 with TRBJ2-6; D gene unclear. Germline CDR1 and CDR2: MNHNS and SASEGT. Trimming removed 7 bases from V and 0 bases from J, with 13 bases in between. This CDR3 is 16 amino acids long. The CDR3 coding sequence is TGTGCCAGCACCCGATGGGTTTACTCTGGGGCCAACGTCCTGACTTTC. Residues: CASTRWVYSGANVLTF.

The chain combines TRBV5-6 with TRBJ1-5; D is perhaps TRBD1 (5 bases). CDR1 is SGHDT and CDR2 is YYEEEE in the germline V gene. Deletions cut 4 bases from V and 4 bases from J, with 12 bases between. This CDR3 spans 14 amino acids. The CDR3 region is CASSQGPSNQPQHF. CDR3 nucleotide sequence: TGTGCCAGCAGCCAGGGACCGTCGAATCAGCCCCAGCATTTT.

In its sample, this clonotype was seen a few times. The chain uses TRBV12-3 or TRBV12-4 and TRBJ1-5, with D possibly TRBD1 on 6 matching bases. The germline V and J ends were trimmed by 7 bases and 0 bases, with 13 bases remaining between them. The CDR3 extends over 15 amino acids. CDR3 sequence reads: CASIKGGFSNQPQHF. CDR3 coding DNA: TGTGCCAGCATCAAAGGGGGGTTTAGCAATCAGCCCCAGCATTTT.